This T cell receptor beta chain is from a study of Ad26.COV2.S vaccination and SARS-CoV-2 variants. About the research overall: Once, or twice with 56 days between doses, Ad26.COV2.S was given intramuscularly. Overall study findings and caveats: Spike-specific TCR breadth in vaccine recipients exceeded that seen in placebo recipients.

Assay: immunoSEQ multiplex PCR; the TCRdb copy retains only in-frame clones and omits some. The sample consists of 400,000 to 450,000 clones, about nine tenths of them appearing once. Documented treatment: some 20 received Ad26.COV2.S at low or high dose, single or two shots; roughly five received placebo; per-sample allocation not given. Repertoires come from day 63 after the first vaccine or placebo injection. Concerning this clone itself: Its specificity is unknown.

Looked up from germline, CDR1 is KGHDR and CDR2 is SFDVKD. The CDR3 contains 14 residues. The germline V and J ends were trimmed by 9 bases and 2 bases, with 13 bases remaining between them. Here the sequenced sample was peripheral blood, taken in a trial of Ad26.COV2.S vaccine versus placebo. This sequence originates from a person between 18 and 65 years old who received the Ad26.COV2.S COVID-19 vaccine or a placebo. The rearrangement links TRBV24-1 to TRBJ2-1; D unclear. CDR3 region: CATSRSATYNEQFF. The CDR3 DNA reads as TGTGCCACCTCTCGCTCTGCTACCTACAATGAGCAGTTCTTC.